The 11 T cell receptor beta chains below were found in one sample sequenced in a study of shared clonotypes between healthy human individuals. Method: immunoSEQ multiplex PCR; TCRdb's copy keeps in-frame clones and lacks some. The sample shows more than 2,000,000 clones, approximately 90% of them seen only once. The sequencing input was naive CD4+ T cells sorted from blood. Documented subset: CD45RA+ positively selected. These receptors originate from a man between 18 and 29 years old in good health.

A word on this clone: Other DNA sequences in this sample translate to the same CDR3. The chain combines TRBV6-5 with TRBJ2-2; 14 nucleotides agree with TRBD2. With 6 bases clipped from V and 6 bases from J, the junction kept 3 bases outside the gene matches. This CDR3 comprises 15 residues. Looked up from germline, CDR1 is MNHEY and CDR2 is SVGAGI. CDR3 sequence (DNA): TGTGCCAGCAGCCGGGGACTAGCGGGAGCCGGGGAGCTGTTTTTT. It specifies CASSRGLAGAGELFF.

Note on this clone: Distinct nucleotide sequences in the sample also encode this CDR3. This chain connects TRBV2 to TRBJ2-5, with no clear D. V was shortened by 2 bases and J by 4 bases, with 5 bases between the two germline ends. The CDR3 has 12 amino acids. Per germline, CDR1 SNHLY and CDR2 FYNNEI. The CDR3 nucleotides are TGTGCCAGCAGTGAATCGGGAGAGACCCAGTACTTC. Translating gives CASSESGETQYF. Filled out from reference TRBV2 and TRBJ2-5, the complete variable domain reads EPEVTQTPSHQVTQMGQEVILRCVPISNHLYFYWYRQILGQKVEFLVSFYNNEISEKSEIFDDQFSVERPDGSNFTLKIRSTKLEDSAMYFCASSESGETQYFGPGTRLLVL.

The chain links TRBV6-5 to TRBJ2-3, with D possibly called TRBD1 or TRBD2 (6 bases each). The V end lost 2 bases, the J end lost 5 bases, and 14 bases lay between the germline ends. Germline V gives CDR1 MNHEY, CDR2 SVGAGI. CDR3 size: 15 residues. The CDR3 DNA reads as TGTGCCAGCAGTTACGACGGGGGCGTAGGAGATACGCAGTATTTT. The encoded protein is CASSYDGGVGDTQYF.

The chain uses TRBV19 and TRBJ2-1; 7 positions match TRBD2. The CDR3 has 16 residues. From germline, CDR1 is LNHDA and CDR2 SQIVND (reference sequence). The V and J ends lost 2 bases and 0 bases, in that order; junction bases with no gene match: 4. The CDR3 protein is CASSILGGGSYNEQFF. The CDR3, as DNA: TGTGCCAGTAGTATATTGGGCGGGGGCTCCTACAATGAGCAGTTCTTC. The full variable domain, with the rest looked up from reference TRBV19 and TRBJ2-1, is DGGITQSPKYLFRKEGQNVTLSCEQNLNHDAMYWYRQDPGQGLRLIYYSQIVNDFQKGDIAEGYSVSREKKESFPLTVTSAQKNPTAFYLCASSILGGGSYNEQFFGPGTRLTVL.

The V call is TRBV7-8, the J call TRBJ2-7; TRBD2 agrees at 10 bases. Germline V gene sequence: CDR1 SGHVS, CDR2 FQNEAQ. V lost 5 bases and J lost 6; bases outside the gene matches: 10. The CDR3 runs to 15 residues. CDR3 DNA sequence: TGTGCCAGCAGCCCGAGACTAGCGGGCCCCTCCGAGCAGTACTTC. This codes for CASSPRLAGPSEQYF. Filled out from reference TRBV7-8 and TRBJ2-7, the complete variable domain reads GAGVSQSPRYKVAKRGQDVALRCDPISGHVSLFWYQQALGQGPEFLTYFQNEAQLDKSGLPSDRFFAERPEGSVSTLKIQRTQQEDSAVYLCASSPRLAGPSEQYFGPGTRLTVT.

The chain combines TRBV10-3 with TRBJ2-3; D is possibly TRBD2 (5 bases). The CDR3 is made up of 13 amino acids. Trimming cost V 8 bases and J 0 bases, with 9 bases left between them. The germline V gene has CDR1 ENHRY and CDR2 SYGVKD. DNA for the CDR3: TGTGCCATCTCGGGGAGAAGCACAGATACGCAGTATTTT. This sequence encodes CAISGRSTDTQYF.

The chain has TRBV6-6 and TRBJ2-3; D remains unclear. The CDR3 runs 12 residues. From germline, CDR1 is MNHNY and CDR2 SVGAGI (reference sequence). Deletions cut 7 bases from V and 6 bases from J, with 11 bases between. The CDR3 nucleotides are TGTGCCAGCACTCGGGTGAAGGATACGCAGTATTTT. This encodes CASTRVKDTQYF.

V and J are TRBV5-1 and TRBJ1-6, with D possibly being TRBD1 (5 bases). The CDR3 has 14 residues. CDR1 SGHRS and CDR2 YFSETQ come from the germline V gene. The ends were cut back, 2 bases at V and 6 bases at J, with 9 bases in the middle. This CDR3 is CASSFGDPNSPLHF. In DNA, the CDR3 is TGCGCCAGCAGCTTTGGGGACCCTAATTCACCCCTCCACTTT. The full variable domain, its missing parts supplied by reference TRBV5-1 and TRBJ1-6, is KAGVTQTPRYLIKTRGQQVTLSCSPISGHRSVSWYQQTPGQGLQFLFEYFSETQRNKGNFPGRFSGRQFSNSRSEMNVSTLELGDSALYLCASSFGDPNSPLHFGNGTRLTVT.

The chain joins TRBV7-2 to TRBJ2-1, with 14 bases that match TRBD2. Germline lookup yields CDR1 SGHTA and CDR2 FQGNSA. The V and J ends lost 6 bases and 9 bases, in that order; junction bases with no gene match: 7. The CDR3 contains 15 residues. CDR3 residues: CASRRLAGGPSEQFF. In DNA form, the CDR3 reads TGTGCCAGCAGGAGACTAGCGGGGGGGCCTAGTGAGCAGTTCTTC.

A note on this clone: This same CDR3 is encoded by further DNA sequences in the sample. The chain links TRBV7-2 to TRBJ1-1, with a tentative D call TRBD1 (5 bases). The CDR3 consists of 14 residues. Per germline, CDR1 SGHTA and CDR2 FQGNSA. V was shortened by 2 bases and J by 0 bases, with 7 bases between the two germline ends. In DNA form, the CDR3 reads TGTGCCAGCAGCTTATCAGGGCTGAACACTGAAGCTTTCTTT. This translates into CASSLSGLNTEAFF.

V usage is TRBV7-9 and J usage is TRBJ2-5; 7 nucleotides line up with TRBD2. This CDR3 has 15 amino acids. CDR1 and CDR2 from the germline V gene are SEHNR and FQNEAQ (reference sequence). The V segment lost 7 bases and the J segment 1 base; nucleotides outside the gene matches: 9. The CDR3 DNA is TGTGCCAGCAACGTCCGGGGAGGGCTCCAAGAGACCCAGTACTTC. It yields the protein CASNVRGGLQETQYF.